This record concerns one T cell receptor beta chain sequence. Its antigen has not been determined. It has no much larger one-base neighbor in the sample; base qualities were not kept. This entry is derived from a study of cytomegalovirus exposure and HLA in healthy donors (TCRdb year 2017). Study-level background: An earlier analysis of several hundred of the donors reported 276 Gb of sequence data and some 110 million unique TCR beta sequences obtained from roughly 170 million T cells. Every discovery cohort repertoire had been produced on one sequencing platform. Across roughly 420 genotyped donors of the cohort, an average of approximately 240,000 unique TCR beta nucleotide sequences per donor were sequenced, and approximately 17% of those sequences were non-productive. Along with the approximately 600-subject first cohort, a separate validation cohort of over a hundred different subjects was used. HLA typing covered class I and class II loci at four-digit resolution. Typing coverage varied by locus: roughly 620-630 donors for A, B, C, DRB1 and DQB1; roughly 520 for DQA1; some 610 for DPA1; 400 to 480 for DPB1. The study used immunosequencing to profile the T cell repertoires of 670 or so subjects and linked those repertoires to cytomegalovirus serostatus. Approximately 310 gigabases of sequencing data and around 88 million unique TCR sequences made up an early release that covered 500 to 650 HLA-typed donors. In a later genetic analysis, genome-wide SNP genotypes for about three fifths of the 666 donors were used, and that subset was treated as a discovery cohort. In the later analysis, no new phenotypic data were used to find candidate immune exposures; instead, reliance was placed on TCR beta sequences and their occurrence across donors. About five DR-DQ haplotypes were treated as single units for association and clustering because of strong linkage in the cohort. An earlier analysis of fewer than 750 of the donors used high-throughput TCR beta sequencing to judge whether each TCR beta V gene segment behaved as functional or pseudogenic. Donor age, sex, ethnicity and CMV serostatus were compiled together with the repertoire data. To predict cytomegalovirus infection status, the study brought together high-throughput TCR immunosequencing, statistical association of individual TCRs with disease status, and machine learning. In a later analysis, previously published TCR beta repertoires from 666 donors were re-analyzed and high-resolution HLA genotyping was added so that TCR occurrence patterns could be studied. The study aimed to test whether cataloging public T cell receptors could reveal signatures of past pathogen exposure. Of the 300 to 500 genotyped donors, approximately 80% were placed in the genetic ancestry cluster associated with self-reported Caucasian donors. Overall results and qualifications from the work: Because HLA typing was missing for some donors at each locus, association tests included only the typed subset. In a later analysis, most CMV-associated TCR beta chains were found to appear HLA-restricted, with HLA associations seemingly driven largely by CMV exposure. For the cohort, immune exposure information was limited to CMV serostatus. Correlated functional status among segregating V segments might be attributable to linkage disequilibrium, but an unknown experimental factor could not be ruled out. Because counts were too low, roughly 17 rarely observed V segments, including chromosome 9 orphons, were left out of the earlier analysis of about 620 of the donors. In this cohort, only TCR beta chains were sequenced, and detectable features were limited by the absence of alpha or paired-chain data. The classifier was reported to diagnose cytomegalovirus status with high specificity and sensitivity in both the original and validation cohorts. The 87-base-pair reads could not distinguish some IMGT-functional V segments, including TRBV6-2 and TRBV6-3, so those segments were excluded. In a later analysis, the rate of TCR association differed among HLA loci, with DRB1 alleles having the most associated TCRs and HLA-C alleles having the fewest. It was suggested by the authors that the approach could potentially be generalized to other disease states and immunological phenotypes. A cluster of highly shared sequence variants was judged likely to be a technical artifact of the sequencing pipeline. A total of fewer than 200 TCR beta chains were listed by the study as associated with cytomegalovirus. In a later analysis, around 17,000 TCR beta sequences were associated with specific HLA alleles at a false discovery rate of 0.05. In a later genetic analysis, a missense DCLRE1C variant was associated with V-gene and J-gene trimming of TCR beta chains, and the association was replicated in an independent cohort. Several of the top co-occurrence clusters appeared to be linked to parvovirus B19, influenza, CMV and Epstein-Barr virus, according to a later analysis. While some public TCRs were present in many individuals, most TCR sequences turned up only very rarely across donors. In an earlier analysis of approximately 590 of the donors, most TCR beta V segments appeared in productive rearrangements about 87% or about 30% of the time, broadly matching IMGT annotations. A few of the identified cytomegalovirus-associated TCR beta chains were confirmed in vitro to be specific for cytomegalovirus antigens. Roughly uniform sequencing depth across donors was assumed in presence/absence analyses, although this assumption may not hold. A further reported finding was that TCR beta sequences accurately predicted the HLA-A and HLA-B alleles for most subjects in the first cohort. According to a later genetic analysis, donors in an Asian-associated ancestry cluster had fewer N-insertions in productive TCRs than the approximately 650-donor mean. When HLA alleles, especially DR and DQ, strongly co-occurred, TCR associations were difficult to assign to individual alleles. A later analysis found that HLA-associated TCR beta chains were more clonally expanded and had lower generation probabilities than equally common non-associated chains.

The CDR3, cysteine through phenylalanine, is 17 amino acids long. The DNA shown is the 51-base CDR3, in frame from base 1. Receptors were amplified or captured by the immunoSEQ multiplex PCR assay. A mixture of 60 forward primers for TCR Vbeta segments and 13 reverse primers for TCR Jbeta segments was used in the multiplex PCR. A multiplex PCR assay on genomic DNA amplified the CDR3 region of rearranged TCR beta genes. On the Illumina HiSeq System, the amplified TCR beta libraries were sequenced as 87-base-pair reads. The original methods were these. Across the 670 or so repertoires, a later analysis counted about 81 million unique TCR beta chains, around 10 million of which were shared by at least two donors. To remove PCR and sequencing errors, raw reads were error-corrected and collapsed into unique sequences using a nearest-neighbor algorithm that merged closely related sequences. Alignment of CDR3 sequences to IMGT reference sequences was used to assign V, D and J gene segments. For a sequence to be retained, a match of at least six nucleotides was required to both a V gene segment and a J gene segment. A rearrangement counted as productive if the CDR3 had no stop codons and remained in frame with V and J, and every other rearrangement counted as non-productive. Following IMGT convention, CDR3 was defined as the stretch from the second conserved V-encoded cysteine up to the conserved J-encoded phenylalanine. Sequences without an unambiguous match to a single V gene segment were excluded from the earlier analysis of 587 of the donors. In an earlier analysis of roughly 500 of the donors, V segments were called functional above 56.7% productive rearrangements and were called segregating when the between-donor standard deviation exceeded 5%. To diagnose cytomegalovirus status from the catalog of TCR beta chain sequences, a statistical classification framework was built. In a later analysis, TCR nucleotide sequences were compared against IMGT/GENE-DB human TR gene sequences so that V and J genes could be assigned. A later analysis assigned CDR3 sequences and most-parsimonious VDJ recombination scenarios with the TCRdist pipeline. In a later analysis, every TCR beta chain was defined by the combination of its CDR3 amino acid sequence and its V-gene family, and reads without a unique V-gene family were dropped. As a way to deal with suspected cross-contamination and a sequencing artifact, a later analysis dropped 640 or so nucleotide sequences that were highly shared and had low generation probability. For each public chain, a later analysis derived a clonal expansion index from normalized ranks of inferred template counts within each repertoire. In a later analysis, generation probabilities were computed using a VDJ recombination model fitted to out-of-frame rearrangements, and the results were checked against IGoR. In a later analysis, hypergeometric tests were used to score TCR-TCR, TCR-HLA and TCR-CMV co-occurrence, with a repertoire-size bias correction applied to TCR pairs. False discovery rates were estimated in a later analysis by permuting HLA or CMV assignments 20 times. In a later analysis, co-occurring TCRs were grouped with DBSCAN, and TCRdist sequence similarity was added when clustering was performed within HLA-allele-positive subsets. Co-occurrence clustering excluded repertoires with fewer than 30,000 or more than 120,000 public chains, plus five with anomalous nucleotide sharing. TCRdb took over this immuneACCESS table, retaining in-frame rearrangements with V and J assigned. Such tables are incomplete; in checked studies, under half of the missing clones stem from an unresolved V gene, and the remainder is unexplained. V and J calls and clone size are copied from that table; D and trimming were computed from the DNA. Within this sample are about 140,000 clones, with approximately 85% of them counted one time only. The ten largest clones add up to roughly 0.53% of the sample.

The cohort consisted of 666 healthy bone marrow donors. At the time of sampling, all cohort members were nominally healthy, though unrecorded immune exposures were likely present. The donor was CMV seronegative and was included in the group of 352 seronegative cohort members. Every donor gave a peripheral blood sample, and the peripheral blood mononuclear cells from that sample were used for TCR beta sequencing. The Qiagen DNeasy Blood Extraction Kit was used to extract genomic DNA from the blood cell samples. The sequenced material came from PBMCs. The sequence derives from a woman between 40 and 55 years old in good health and CMV-seronegative. The chain was built from TRBV21-1 and TRBJ2-3; the D call of TRBD2 is as the table states it, not checked on the DNA. TRBV21-1 represents a pseudogene. Read as DNA, the sequence is TGTGCCAGCAGCACACGGAGGACTAGCGGAGACACAGATACGCAGTATTTT. This is translated as CASSTRRTSGDTDTQYF.